The clone carrying this T cell receptor (beta chain) was seen just once. The data belong to a study of blood T cell repertoires in COVID-19. The method was immunoSEQ multiplex PCR; TCRdb's version includes in-frame clones alone and lacks a portion of them. Of some 70,000 clones in the sample, around 89% were seen once. The CDR3 length is 18 residues. Germline CDR1 is SEHNR and CDR2 is FQNEAQ (reference sequence). The V segment lost 7 bases and the J segment 7 bases; nucleotides outside the gene matches: 18. Material for sequencing was peripheral blood. This clonotype originated in a man aged 50-59 years with acute or convalescent COVID-19. The rearrangement joins TRBV7-9 to TRBJ2-3, with 12 positions matching TRBD2. This CDR3 reads CASIRTSGNPSTYNTQYF. CDR3 nucleotide sequence: TGTGCCAGCATCAGGACTAGCGGGAATCCTAGTACCTATAATACGCAGTATTTT.